These 26 T cell receptor beta chains were all obtained from the same sample, sequenced in a study of cytomegalovirus exposure and HLA in healthy donors. PCR amplification relied on 60 Vbeta primers (plus 13 Jbeta primers). Method: immunoSEQ multiplex PCR; TCRdb's copy keeps in-frame clones and lacks some. The data hold about 200,000 clones, with roughly 77% observed a single time. Sample: PBMCs. These receptors were taken from a male donor in good health and CMV-seropositive.

The chain couples TRBV9 to TRBJ1-1; maybe TRBD1 (5 bases). Looked up from germline, CDR1 is SGDLS and CDR2 is YYNGEE. This CDR3 is built from 12 residues. Trimming stripped 4 bases from V and 5 bases from J, with 9 bases between. CDR3 DNA: TGTGCCAGCAGCCGGGGGGGAACTGAAGCTTTCTTT. Its translation is CASSRGGTEAFF. The full variable domain, in which reference TRBV9 and TRBJ1-1 provide the parts outside the CDR3, is DSGVTQTPKHLITATGQRVTLRCSPRSGDLSVYWYQQSLDQGLQFLIQYYNGEERAKGNILERFSAQQFPDLHSELNLSSLELGDSALYFCASSRGGTEAFFGQGTRLTVV.

This chain uses TRBV18 with TRBJ1-2, with D possibly matching TRBD1 (6 bases). Germline V gives CDR1 KGHSH, CDR2 LQKENI. Trimming removed 4 bases from V and 0 bases from J, with 18 bases in between. The length of the CDR3 is 17 residues. The CDR3 bases are TGTGCCAGCTCACTGAATTCCAGACAGGCCGCTAACTATGGCTACACCTTC. Translated, it gives CASSLNSRQAANYGYTF.

V gene TRBV28 combines with J gene TRBJ1-2; 9 bases fit TRBD1. From germline, CDR1 is MDHEN and CDR2 SYDVKM. The CDR3 totals 14 residues. Trimming cost V 6 bases and J 4 bases; bases outside gene matches: 6. For the CDR3, the DNA is TGTGCCAGCAGCGCGACAGGGGGTGTCTATGGCTACACCTTC. It specifies CASSATGGVYGYTF.

V is TRBV6-5 and J is TRBJ1-5; 9 nucleotides line up with TRBD1. The junction had 3 bases not matched to a gene; V was cut back by 2 bases and J by 4 bases. The CDR3 runs to 15 residues. In germline, CDR1 is MNHEY, CDR2 SVGAGI. CDR3 sequence (DNA): TGTGCCAGCAGTTACGACAGGGGGGCAAATCAGCCCCAGCATTTT. Its translation: CASSYDRGANQPQHF.

This clone was observed a few times. The chain is built from TRBV6-5 and TRBJ2-7; D is perhaps TRBD1 (5 bases). This CDR3 is 14 amino acids long. Looked up from germline, CDR1 is MNHEY and CDR2 is SVGAGI. With 10 bases removed from V and 5 bases from J, the gap between germline ends came to 21 bases. DNA for the CDR3: TGTGCCACCAGGACCGCAGGGAAGAAAAACGAGCAGTACTTC. Translated: CATRTAGKKNEQYF.

The V gene is TRBV5-6, the J gene TRBJ1-2; the match to TRBD1 covers 7 bases. The germline V gene has CDR1 SGHDT and CDR2 YYEEEE. V was clipped by 0 bases and J by 2 bases; unmatched bases: 1. This CDR3 comprises 14 residues. The CDR3 reads CASSLAGQNYGYTF. The CDR3 nucleotides are TGTGCCAGCAGCTTGGCGGGACAGAACTATGGCTACACCTTC.

The table lists this clone with a count of one. The chain couples TRBV7-9 to TRBJ2-5; the D is unclear. The CDR3 loop spans 13 amino acids. Per the germline V gene, CDR1 is SEHNR and CDR2 is FQNEAQ (reference sequence). V was cut by 1 base and J by 2 bases, with 5 bases left in between. The CDR3 DNA sequence: TGTGCCAGCAGCTTAGGGCCGCAAGAGACCCAGTACTTC. Translation gives CASSLGPQETQYF.

CDR3 DNA sequence: TGCAGTGGACAGGGGAGTAATGAGCAGTTCTTC. Residues: CSGQGSNEQFF. This chain uses TRBV20-1 with TRBJ2-1; 8 bases agree with TRBD1. V shed 7 bases, J shed 7 bases, and the junction held 3 bases outside the gene matches. The CDR3 contains 11 residues. CDR1 is DFQATT, CDR2 SNEGSKA, per germline (reference sequence).

This clone was found a few times. This chain uses TRBV4-3 with TRBJ2-5; 13 positions agree with TRBD2. The germline CDR1 and CDR2 sequences are LGHNA and YSLEER. This CDR3 has 21 residues. The J segment lost 2 bases and the V segment lost 0 bases, leaving 15 bases of the junction unmatched. CDR3 loop: CASSQDHPPWTSGGTQETQYF. CDR3 sequence (DNA): TGCGCCAGCAGCCAAGATCATCCCCCCTGGACTAGCGGGGGAACACAAGAGACCCAGTACTTC.

The sample holds a few counts of this clone. V and J are TRBV7-2 and TRBJ2-5; 7 bases agree with TRBD2. The germline gives CDR1 SGHTA, CDR2 FQGNSA. V lost 4 bases to trimming and J lost 5 bases; unmatched junction nucleotides: 10. The CDR3 loop spans 15 amino acids. CDR3 sequence reads: CASSSPGGMWETQYF. The CDR3, as DNA: TGTGCCAGCAGCTCCCCCGGGGGGATGTGGGAGACCCAGTACTTC.

This chain connects TRBV7-3 to TRBJ1-2; 8 nucleotides match TRBD1. V shed 4 bases, J shed 6 bases, and the junction held 10 bases outside the gene matches. In germline, CDR1 is SGHTA, CDR2 FQGTGA. CDR3 length: 15 amino acids. The CDR3 nucleotides read TGTGCCAGCAGCTCACTGGACAGGGTCGATCATGGCTACACCTTC. It codes for CASSSLDRVDHGYTF.

The chain carries TRBV7-7 and TRBJ2-1; 11 bases align to TRBD2. Germline V gene data show CDR1 as SSHAT and CDR2 as FNYEAQ (reference sequence). V lost 5 bases, J lost 9 bases, and 6 bases stayed unmatched. This CDR3 is built from 14 residues. The CDR3 protein is CASSNSGGAGEQFF. CDR3 DNA sequence: TGTGCCAGCAGCAATAGCGGGGGGGCGGGTGAGCAGTTCTTC.

Remarks on this clone: Germline is not matched at one junction end, which may reflect a read error. V gene TRBV28 combines with J gene TRBJ1-1, with D possibly being TRBD1 (6 bases). The CDR3 totals 15 residues. The germline gives CDR1 MDHEN, CDR2 SYDVKM. The CDR3 bases are TGTGCCAGCAGGGGTGGGGACAATAGCAACATTGAAGCTTTCTTT. It specifies CASRGGDNSNIEAFF. The entire variable domain, with the rest obtained from reference TRBV28 and TRBJ1-1, is as follows: DVKVTQSSRYLVKRTGEKVFLECVQDMDHENMFWYRQDPGLGLRLIYFSYDVKMKEKGDIPEGYSVSREKKERFSLILESASTNQTSMYLCASRGGDNSNIEAFFGQGTRLTVV.

The chain employs TRBV30 and TRBJ2-3; the match to TRBD2 covers 9 bases. Germline V gives CDR1 GTSNPN, CDR2 SVGIG (reference sequence). After removal of 4 bases from V and 0 bases from J, the junction contained 2 bases not matched to a gene. This CDR3 comprises 14 residues. The CDR3, as DNA: TGTGCCTGGACTAGCGGGACTAGCACAGATACGCAGTATTTT. It encodes CAWTSGTSTDTQYF. The full variable domain, its missing parts supplied by reference TRBV30 and TRBJ2-3, is SQTIHQWPATLVQPVGSPLSLECTVEGTSNPNLYWYRQAAGRGLQLLFYSVGIGQISSEVPQNLSASRPQDRQFILSSKKLLLSDSGFYLCAWTSGTSTDTQYFGPGTRLTVL.

J is TRBJ2-1 and V is TRBV7-9; TRBD2 matches at 12 bases. The CDR3 is 19 residues long. CDR1 is SEHNR and CDR2 is FQNEAQ in the germline V gene (reference sequence). V shed 6 bases and J 0 bases; nucleotides not matched to a gene: 12. The CDR3 DNA reads as TGTGCCAGCAGTCTGGGACTAGCGGGCATATTCCACTCCTACAATGAGCAGTTCTTC. This sequence encodes CASSLGLAGIFHSYNEQFF.

This clone was observed a few times. This chain connects TRBV5-1 to TRBJ1-1; D is perhaps TRBD1 (6 bases). CDR3 length equals 15 residues. The V gene lost 6 bases and the J gene lost 3 bases, with 18 bases spanning the gap. Looked up from germline, CDR1 is SGHRS and CDR2 is YFSETQ. CDR3 coding DNA: TGCGCCAGCACACCCGGGGGGGGCGCATACACTGAAGCTTTCTTT. Residues: CASTPGGGAYTEAFF. The whole variable domain, remainder taken from reference TRBV5-1 and TRBJ1-1, is KAGVTQTPRYLIKTRGQQVTLSCSPISGHRSVSWYQQTPGQGLQFLFEYFSETQRNKGNFPGRFSGRQFSNSRSEMNVSTLELGDSALYLCASTPGGGAYTEAFFGQGTRLTVV.

The chain combines TRBV7-2 with TRBJ2-2, with D maybe TRBD2 (6 bases). The CDR3 is made up of 14 amino acids. The V end was cut by 5 bases, the J end by 2 bases, with 9 bases between. CDR1 and CDR2 (germline): SGHTA, FQGNSA. CDR3 amino acids: CASSPSVNTGELFF. The CDR3 DNA is TGTGCCAGCAGCCCTAGCGTTAACACCGGGGAGCTGTTTTTT.

This chain connects TRBV14 to TRBJ2-3, with 16 bases aligning to TRBD2. The ends lost 0 bases at V and 5 bases at J; junction bases unmatched: 5. The CDR3 extends over 18 amino acids. Germline loops: CDR1 SGHDN, CDR2 FVKESK. CDR3 loop: CASSQDWGLAGGRDTQYF. CDR3 coding DNA: TGTGCCAGCAGCCAAGATTGGGGACTAGCGGGGGGGCGAGATACGCAGTATTTT.

This clone was counted a few times. The V gene is TRBV7-2, the J gene TRBJ1-1, with D unclear. In germline, CDR1 is SGHTA, CDR2 FQGNSA. The CDR3 runs to 12 residues. V lost 1 base and J 11 bases, leaving 11 bases between the germline ends. CDR3 in amino acids: CASSLDLSRAFF. The CDR3 bases are TGTGCCAGCAGCTTAGATCTGTCCCGGGCTTTCTTT. Based on the CDR3 plus reference TRBV7-2 and TRBJ1-1, the full variable domain is GAGVSQSPSNKVTEKGKDVELRCDPISGHTALYWYRQSLGQGLEFLIYFQGNSAPDKSGLPSDRFSAERTGGSVSTLTIQRTQQEDSAVYLCASSLDLSRAFFGQGTRLTVV.

This clone was seen once. V and J are TRBV28 and TRBJ2-5, with D uncertain. The J call is doubtful: the DNA matches TRBJ2-7 better. Germline CDR1 reads MDHEN; CDR2 reads SYDVKM. The CDR3 runs 12 residues. Here the CDR3 DNA reads TGTGCCAGCAGCCGAGCAGGCTACGAGCAGTACTTC. Amino acids: CASSRAGYEQYF.

This clone was seen a single time. This sequence joins TRBV5-6 and TRBJ2-5; possible D gene TRBD1, 6 bases. The J call may be faulty, since TRBJ2-7 better matches the DNA end. Germline loops: CDR1 SGHDT, CDR2 YYEEEE. The CDR3 consists of 14 residues. Here the CDR3 reads CASSLTGTTYEQYF. CDR3 nucleotides: TGTGCCAGCAGCTTGACAGGGACGACCTACGAGCAGTACTTC.

The chain couples TRBV21-1 to TRBJ1-6; the table names TRBD1, a call not compared with the DNA. TRBV21-1 is designated a pseudogene. CDR3 length equals 15 residues. The CDR3 loop reads CASSDLRGGNSPLHF. CDR3 sequence (DNA): TGTGCCAGCAGCGACCTCAGGGGTGGCAATTCACCCCTCCACTTT.

This clone appeared a few times. The rearrangement links TRBV7-2 to TRBJ1-5; possible D gene TRBD1, 5 bases. The CDR3 contains 16 residues. CDR1 and CDR2 (germline): SGHTA, FQGNSA. Trimming took 1 base from V and 7 from J, leaving 17 bases between them. The CDR3 region has the DNA TGTGCCAGCAGCTTAGTAAGTTCAGGGCTTGGGCAGCCCCAGCATTTT. Translating gives CASSLVSSGLGQPQHF.

This clone was observed a handful of times. The rearrangement links TRBV5-5 to TRBJ2-7; the D is unclear. V lost 0 bases, J lost 3 bases, and 16 bases lay in between. Germline CDR1 is SGHKS and CDR2 is YYEKEE (reference sequence). The CDR3 runs to 16 residues. The CDR3 loop is CASSLASETLDYEQYF. CDR3 in DNA: TGTGCCAGCAGCTTGGCGTCCGAGACACTGGACTACGAGCAGTACTTC.

The chain recombines TRBV11-3 with TRBJ2-6; 8 positions match TRBD1. This CDR3 has 17 residues. From germline, CDR1 is SGHNT and CDR2 YENEEA. Trimming removed 6 bases from V and 3 bases from J; junction bases left unmatched: 10. The CDR3 region has the DNA TGTGCCAGCAGTCTTGGGCAGGGGGCGATTGGGGCCAACGTCCTGACTTTC. Amino acids: CASSLGQGAIGANVLTF.

Regarding this clone: At one end, the junction sequence differs from germline, possibly due to a read error. Other DNA sequences in this sample translate to the same CDR3. The V call is TRBV6-5, the J call TRBJ2-7; no definite D call. This CDR3 spans 13 amino acids. Germline V gene data show CDR1 as MNHEY and CDR2 as SVGAGI. CDR3 bases: TGTGCCAGCAGTTACTCTAGTACTTACGAACAGTACTTC. This sequence encodes CASSYSSTYEQYF.